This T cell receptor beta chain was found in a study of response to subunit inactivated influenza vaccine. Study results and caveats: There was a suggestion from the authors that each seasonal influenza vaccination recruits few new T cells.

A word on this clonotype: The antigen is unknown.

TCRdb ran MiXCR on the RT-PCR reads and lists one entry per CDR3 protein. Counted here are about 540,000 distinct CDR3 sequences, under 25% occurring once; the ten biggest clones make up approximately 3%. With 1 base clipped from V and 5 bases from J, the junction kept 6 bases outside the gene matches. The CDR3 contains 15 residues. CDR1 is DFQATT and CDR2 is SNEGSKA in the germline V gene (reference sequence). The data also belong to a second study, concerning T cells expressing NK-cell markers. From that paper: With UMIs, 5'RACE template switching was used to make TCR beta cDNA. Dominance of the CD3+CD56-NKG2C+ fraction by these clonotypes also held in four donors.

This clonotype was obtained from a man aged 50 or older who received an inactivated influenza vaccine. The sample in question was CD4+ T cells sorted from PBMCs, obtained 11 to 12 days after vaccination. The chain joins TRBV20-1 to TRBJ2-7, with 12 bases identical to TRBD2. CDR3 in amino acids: CSARVTSGGFDEQYF. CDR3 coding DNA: TGCAGTGCTAGAGTGACTAGCGGGGGATTCGACGAGCAGTACTTC.